This entry lists 17 T cell receptor beta chains sequenced from one sample in a study of cytomegalovirus exposure and HLA in healthy donors. Sequencing was performed with immunoSEQ multiplex PCR; in TCRdb, only in-frame clones are kept and a portion is missing. The sample has around 150,000 clones, 86% seen once. The source material was PBMCs. The receptors here all came from a woman younger than 45 in good health and CMV-seronegative.

The chain carries TRBV29-1 and TRBJ1-5, with D perhaps TRBD1 (5 bases). Trimming removed 2 bases at V and 4 bases at J, with 9 bases between. The CDR3 sequence is 13 residues long. Germline CDR1 is SQVTM and CDR2 is ANQGSEA. The CDR3 loop is CSVESGINQPQHF. The CDR3, as DNA: TGCAGCGTTGAATCAGGGATTAATCAGCCCCAGCATTTT.

The chain uses TRBV2 and TRBJ1-2; D possibly corresponds to TRBD1 (6 bases). The germline V and J ends were trimmed by 4 bases and 8 bases, with 23 bases remaining between them. Germline V CDR1 and CDR2: SNHLY, FYNNEI. The CDR3 has 16 residues. The CDR3 reads CASSVRDTLSAGGYTF. The CDR3 DNA sequence: TGTGCCAGCAGTGTCCGGGACACCCTTTCGGCGGGGGGCTACACCTTC.

This rearrangement joins TRBV5-6 to TRBJ1-1; no clear D gene. CDR3 length: 13 amino acids. Trimming left V 8 bases short and J 4 bases short, with 15 bases between. Per germline, CDR1 SGHDT and CDR2 YYEEEE. CDR3 nucleotides: TGTGCCAGTAACCTCGGGCGGGGCACTGAAGCTTTCTTT. This sequence encodes CASNLGRGTEAFF. The variable domain in full, completed from reference TRBV5-6 and TRBJ1-1, reads DAGVTQSPTHLIKTRGQQVTLRCSPKSGHDTVSWYQQALGQGPQFIFQYYEEEERQRGNFPDRFSGHQFPNYSSELNVNALLLGDSALYLCASNLGRGTEAFFGQGTRLTVV.

The chain carries TRBV9 and TRBJ1-4; D not certain. CDR1 and CDR2 (germline): SGDLS, YYNGEE. This CDR3 has 14 residues. Trimming took off 0 bases at V and 8 bases at J, with 11 bases between the two ends. The DNA for the CDR3 is TGTGCCAGCAGCGTAGCTGGGAAGGGCGAAAAACTGTTTTTT. Protein sequence: CASSVAGKGEKLFF.

This chain links TRBV27 with TRBJ1-5; TRBD1 matches 10 bases. V dropped 6 bases and J dropped 3; count of bases not matched to a gene: 8. The CDR3 covers 16 residues. Germline V gives CDR1 MNHEY, CDR2 SMNVEV (reference sequence). CDR3 bases: TGTGCCAGCAGAAATACCGGGACAGGGGTCAATCAGCCCCAGCATTTT. Translating gives CASRNTGTGVNQPQHF.

The genes are TRBV30 and TRBJ2-2; 8 nucleotides agree with TRBD1. CDR1 and CDR2 from the germline V gene are GTSNPN and SVGIG (reference sequence). This CDR3 is 15 amino acids long. Trimming at V came to 2 bases and at J to 5 bases, leaving 7 bases not matched to a gene. DNA of the CDR3: TGTGCCTGGAGTCAAGGGACAGGTTGGACCGGGGAGCTGTTTTTT. This sequence encodes CAWSQGTGWTGELFF.

V usage is TRBV6-1 and J usage is TRBJ2-7, with 7 bases lining up with TRBD2. Trimming cost V 2 bases and J 5 bases; bases outside gene matches: 15. Germline values: CDR1 MNHNS, CDR2 SASEGT. The CDR3 spans 17 residues. The CDR3 coding sequence is TGTGCCAGCAGTGAAAGACTCTCGGCGGGAGTGCCCCACGAGCAGTACTTC. As protein: CASSERLSAGVPHEQYF.

J is TRBJ1-5 and V is TRBV9; unclear D gene. CDR3 length: 14 residues. The germline CDR1 and CDR2 sequences are SGDLS and YYNGEE. V lost 5 bases to trimming and J lost 0 bases, with 9 bases between them. The chain's CDR3 is CASRPGYSNQPQHF. In DNA form, the CDR3 reads TGTGCCAGCAGACCAGGATATAGCAATCAGCCCCAGCATTTT. Full variable domain (outside the CDR3, taken from reference TRBV9 and TRBJ1-5): DSGVTQTPKHLITATGQRVTLRCSPRSGDLSVYWYQQSLDQGLQFLIQYYNGEERAKGNILERFSAQQFPDLHSELNLSSLELGDSALYFCASRPGYSNQPQHFGDGTRLSIL.

This chain uses TRBV5-6 with TRBJ1-1; D is uncertain. Per the germline V gene, CDR1 is SGHDT and CDR2 is YYEEEE. V lost 1 base and J 2 bases, leaving 3 bases between the germline ends. This CDR3 is built from 12 residues. The CDR3 spells CASSLLNTEAFF. In DNA form, the CDR3 reads TGTGCCAGCAGCTTGTTAAACACTGAAGCTTTCTTT.

V is TRBV29-1 and J is TRBJ2-6; D is possibly TRBD1 (6 bases). Germline V CDR1 and CDR2: SQVTM, ANQGSEA. This CDR3 is built from 13 residues. The V gene lost 5 bases and the J gene lost 2 bases, with 7 bases spanning the gap. The CDR3 DNA is TGCAGCGTTCCAGGGGCTGGGGCCAACGTCCTGACTTTC. It yields the protein CSVPGAGANVLTF.

The V and J genes are TRBV7-6 and TRBJ2-3, with D hard to call. Trimming took off 3 bases at V and 1 base at J, with 8 bases between the two ends. Germline CDR1 and CDR2: SGHVS and FNYEAQ. There are 14 residues in the CDR3. The CDR3 is CASSFNQGTDTQYF. In DNA, the CDR3 is TGTGCCAGCAGCTTCAACCAGGGCACAGATACGCAGTATTTT.

The chain joins TRBV29-1 to TRBJ2-7, with D tentatively TRBD1 (5 bases). The CDR3 totals 13 residues. V dropped 0 bases and J dropped 2 bases, with 8 bases sitting between them. The germline V gene has CDR1 SQVTM and CDR2 ANQGSEA. This CDR3 is CSVEDATAYEQYF. The CDR3 DNA sequence: TGCAGCGTTGAAGATGCGACAGCCTACGAGCAGTACTTC.

The chain employs TRBV4-2 and TRBJ1-1; a weak D match, TRBD1 (6 bases). Per germline, CDR1 LGHNA and CDR2 YNFKEQ. The V end lost 1 base, the J end lost 4 bases, and 19 bases lay between the germline ends. CDR3 length: 17 residues. In nucleotides, the CDR3 is TGTGCCAGCAGCCAAGGGCCTTGGGGGGGCGAGGGCACTGAAGCTTTCTTT. Its protein is CASSQGPWGGEGTEAFF.

This rearrangement joins TRBV9 to TRBJ1-1; 7 bases map to TRBD1. The CDR3 loop spans 14 amino acids. Germline V gene data show CDR1 as SGDLS and CDR2 as YYNGEE. The V gene end was trimmed by 3 bases and the J gene end by 8 bases; junction bases not matched to a gene: 10. The CDR3 is CASSAPHRGGEAFF. The CDR3 nucleotides are TGTGCCAGCAGCGCCCCTCACAGGGGAGGAGAAGCTTTCTTT. Filled out from reference TRBV9 and TRBJ1-1, the complete variable domain reads DSGVTQTPKHLITATGQRVTLRCSPRSGDLSVYWYQQSLDQGLQFLIQYYNGEERAKGNILERFSAQQFPDLHSELNLSSLELGDSALYFCASSAPHRGGEAFFGQGTRLTVV.

V gene TRBV5-5 combines with J gene TRBJ2-7; D is unresolved. CDR3 length equals 14 residues. CDR1 is SGHKS and CDR2 is YYEKEE in the germline V gene (reference sequence). Between the trimmed V and J ends, which lost 2 bases and 2 bases, there was a span of 11 bases. The CDR3: CASSLNQSPYEQYF. DNA for the CDR3: TGTGCCAGCAGCTTAAATCAATCCCCCTACGAGCAGTACTTC.

V gene TRBV7-2 combines with J gene TRBJ2-5, with 7 bases lining up with TRBD2. CDR3 length: 13 amino acids. CDR1 SGHTA and CDR2 FQGNSA come from the germline V gene. With V trimmed by 4 bases and J by 3 bases, 2 bases remained unmatched. The CDR3 here is CASSSAGEETQYF. Here the CDR3 DNA reads TGTGCCAGCAGCTCCGCGGGGGAAGAGACCCAGTACTTC.

The chain couples TRBV9 to TRBJ1-2; D might be TRBD1 (6 bases). Germline CDR1 and CDR2: SGDLS and YYNGEE. This CDR3 region has 13 residues. V gave up 3 bases and J gave up 8 bases, with 14 bases separating them. CDR3 bases: TGTGCCAGCAGCGGCAACCCACAGGGAGGCTACACCTTC. This encodes CASSGNPQGGYTF.